Listed below are T cell receptor beta chains from one sample, sequenced in a study of cytomegalovirus exposure and HLA in healthy donors. Data came from immunoSEQ multiplex PCR; TCRdb stores just in-frame clones and leaves some out. Of 99,000 or so clones detected, 83% appear once; the ten largest clones hold 5% to 6.5%. The sequenced material came from PBMCs. These TCRs come from a man between 18 and 29 years old in good health and CMV-seronegative. Each CDR3 is given with its conserved first and last residue. Fields, in order: clone size, V gene, D gene, J gene, CDR3 protein, CDR3 DNA. D genes are given only for firm matches. Only some rows state a clone size, as once, few, many or a class for expanded clones.

clone size: .; V gene: TRBV10-3; D gene: .; J gene: TRBJ1-2; CDR3 protein: CAILEDSNYGYTF; CDR3 DNA: TGTGCCATCCTGGAGGACAGCAATTATGGCTACACCTTC
clone size: .; V gene: TRBV4-3; D gene: .; J gene: TRBJ2-3; CDR3 protein: CASSLGTGPAQYF; CDR3 DNA: TGCGCCAGCAGCCTTGGGACTGGTCCGGCGCAGTATTTT
clone size: .; V gene: TRBV10-3; D gene: TRBD1; J gene: TRBJ2-3; CDR3 protein: CAIREVGQGVSTDTQYF; CDR3 DNA: TGTGCCATCAGAGAAGTAGGACAGGGGGTAAGCACAGATACGCAGTATTTT
clone size: .; V gene: TRBV7-9; D gene: TRBD2; J gene: TRBJ2-1; CDR3 protein: CASSLIAGGHEQFF; CDR3 DNA: TGTGCCAGCAGCTTAATAGCGGGAGGCCATGAGCAGTTCTTC
clone size: once; V gene: TRBV28; D gene: .; J gene: TRBJ1-1; CDR3 protein: CASRERTGYTNTEAFF; CDR3 DNA: TGTGCCAGCAGAGAAAGAACAGGGTACACGAACACTGAAGCTTTCTTT
clone size: .; V gene: TRBV27; D gene: .; J gene: TRBJ2-7; CDR3 protein: CASTPWDSPYEQYF; CDR3 DNA: TGTGCCAGCACCCCTTGGGACTCCCCCTACGAGCAGTACTTC
clone size: .; V gene: TRBV14; D gene: .; J gene: TRBJ1-1; CDR3 protein: CASSHGRGNTEAFF; CDR3 DNA: TGTGCCAGCAGCCATGGACGGGGGAACACTGAAGCTTTCTTT
clone size: .; V gene: TRBV2; D gene: .; J gene: TRBJ2-3; CDR3 protein: CASSEGGSLGDTQYF; CDR3 DNA: TGTGCCAGCAGTGAAGGAGGGAGCTTGGGAGATACGCAGTATTTT
clone size: once; V gene: TRBV4-3; D gene: .; J gene: TRBJ2-1; CDR3 protein: CASSQGMVYTTAEQFF; CDR3 DNA: TGCGCCAGCAGCCAAGGTATGGTATATACTACCGCTGAGCAGTTCTTC
clone size: .; V gene: TRBV4-1; D gene: .; J gene: TRBJ1-1; CDR3 protein: CASSQYSGTEAFF; CDR3 DNA: TGCGCCAGCAGCCAATATTCGGGCACTGAAGCTTTCTTT
clone size: .; V gene: TRBV29-1; D gene: TRBD2; J gene: TRBJ2-7; CDR3 protein: CSVDRRLAGMYEQYF; CDR3 DNA: TGCAGCGTGGACAGGAGACTAGCGGGAATGTACGAGCAGTACTTC
clone size: .; V gene: TRBV9; D gene: .; J gene: TRBJ2-2; CDR3 protein: CASSVVGVGELFF; CDR3 DNA: TGTGCCAGCAGCGTAGTAGGGGTCGGGGAGCTGTTTTTT
clone size: .; V gene: TRBV11-3; D gene: .; J gene: TRBJ2-7; CDR3 protein: CASSSDAYEQYF; CDR3 DNA: TGTGCCAGCAGCTCAGACGCCTACGAGCAGTACTTC
clone size: .; V gene: TRBV27; D gene: TRBD2; J gene: TRBJ2-3; CDR3 protein: CASSSLAGAGGTDTQYF; CDR3 DNA: TGTGCCAGCAGTTCACTAGCGGGAGCCGGGGGAACAGATACGCAGTATTTT
clone size: .; V gene: TRBV29-1; D gene: TRBD2; J gene: TRBJ2-5; CDR3 protein: CSVATSGLYQETQYF; CDR3 DNA: TGCAGCGTCGCGACTAGCGGGCTCTACCAAGAGACCCAGTACTTC
clone size: .; V gene: TRBV2; D gene: .; J gene: TRBJ1-4; CDR3 protein: CASSPRGEKLFF; CDR3 DNA: TGTGCCAGCAGCCCGCGGGGTGAAAAACTGTTTTTT
clone size: .; V gene: TRBV9; D gene: .; J gene: TRBJ2-1; CDR3 protein: CASKGGSSYNEQFF; CDR3 DNA: TGTGCCAGCAAAGGCGGTAGCTCCTACAATGAGCAGTTCTTC
clone size: .; V gene: TRBV12-5; D gene: .; J gene: TRBJ2-1; CDR3 protein: CASGLDEWRNEQFF; CDR3 DNA: TGTGCTAGTGGTTTGGATGAGTGGAGGAATGAGCAGTTCTTC
clone size: .; V gene: TRBV2; D gene: .; J gene: TRBJ2-1; CDR3 protein: CASSESELRTDENEQFF; CDR3 DNA: TGTGCCAGCAGTGAAAGTGAACTGCGGACAGATGAGAATGAGCAGTTCTTC
clone size: .; V gene: TRBV6-1; D gene: TRBD1; J gene: TRBJ1-6; CDR3 protein: CASSDSRDRGGSPLHF; CDR3 DNA: TGTGCCAGCAGTGATAGTCGGGACAGGGGGGGATCACCCCTCCACTTT
clone size: .; V gene: TRBV11-2; D gene: .; J gene: TRBJ2-7; CDR3 protein: CASSGRDWRSYEQYF; CDR3 DNA: TGTGCCAGCAGCGGCCGGGACTGGCGGTCCTACGAGCAGTACTTC
clone size: .; V gene: TRBV14; D gene: .; J gene: TRBJ2-6; CDR3 protein: CASSQIGSAAGANVLTF; CDR3 DNA: TGTGCCAGCAGCCAAATCGGGTCTGCCGCCGGGGCCAACGTCCTGACTTTC
clone size: .; V gene: TRBV5-6; D gene: .; J gene: TRBJ2-7; CDR3 protein: CASSLALQGWYEQYF; CDR3 DNA: TGTGCCAGCAGCTTGGCCTTGCAGGGGTGGTACGAGCAGTACTTC
clone size: .; V gene: TRBV28; D gene: .; J gene: TRBJ1-2; CDR3 protein: CASSGDYGYTF; CDR3 DNA: TGTGCCAGCAGCGGGGACTATGGCTACACCTTC
clone size: .; V gene: TRBV7-2; D gene: .; J gene: TRBJ2-1; CDR3 protein: CASSFSRERYNEQFF; CDR3 DNA: TGTGCCAGCAGCTTTTCGAGGGAGCGCTACAATGAGCAGTTCTTC
clone size: .; V gene: TRBV19; D gene: .; J gene: TRBJ2-5; CDR3 protein: CASSIAGLTPETQYF; CDR3 DNA: TGTGCCAGTAGTATAGCCGGACTGACCCCGGAGACCCAGTACTTC
clone size: .; V gene: TRBV9; D gene: .; J gene: TRBJ1-4; CDR3 protein: CASSVGAGAANEKLFF; CDR3 DNA: TGTGCCAGCAGCGTAGGCGCGGGGGCGGCTAATGAAAAACTGTTTTTT
clone size: .; V gene: TRBV11-3; D gene: .; J gene: TRBJ2-2; CDR3 protein: CASGGTEATGELFF; CDR3 DNA: TGTGCCAGCGGGGGGACAGAAGCGACCGGGGAGCTGTTTTTT
clone size: .; V gene: TRBV27; D gene: TRBD1; J gene: TRBJ1-1; CDR3 protein: CASSPRTGGTEAFF; CDR3 DNA: TGTGCCAGCAGTCCCCGGACAGGGGGGACTGAAGCTTTCTTT
clone size: .; V gene: TRBV6-6; D gene: .; J gene: TRBJ2-5; CDR3 protein: CASSKQGVGETQYF; CDR3 DNA: TGTGCCAGCAGTAAACAGGGTGTGGGGGAGACCCAGTACTTC
clone size: .; V gene: TRBV6-1; D gene: .; J gene: TRBJ2-3; CDR3 protein: CASSESGRGGTDTQYF; CDR3 DNA: TGTGCCAGCAGTGAATCCGGCAGGGGGGGCACAGATACGCAGTATTTT
clone size: .; V gene: TRBV30; D gene: TRBD1; J gene: TRBJ1-1; CDR3 protein: CAWRRGRGRLMDTEAFF; CDR3 DNA: TGTGCCTGGAGAAGGGGCAGGGGGCGTCTGATGGACACTGAAGCTTTCTTT
clone size: .; V gene: TRBV14; D gene: .; J gene: TRBJ2-3; CDR3 protein: CASSRQAGTDTQYF; CDR3 DNA: TGTGCCAGCAGCCGACAGGCCGGCACAGATACGCAGTATTTT
clone size: .; V gene: TRBV11-3; D gene: TRBD1; J gene: TRBJ1-4; CDR3 protein: CASSFGQGPNEKLFF; CDR3 DNA: TGTGCCAGCAGCTTTGGACAGGGACCTAATGAAAAACTGTTTTTT
clone size: .; V gene: TRBV5-4; D gene: TRBD1; J gene: TRBJ2-5; CDR3 protein: CASSPQGAGETQYF; CDR3 DNA: TGTGCCAGCAGTCCACAGGGGGCAGGAGAGACCCAGTACTTC
clone size: .; V gene: TRBV18; D gene: TRBD1; J gene: TRBJ1-2; CDR3 protein: CASSPSPGQGNYGYTF; CDR3 DNA: TGTGCCAGCTCACCCTCCCCGGGACAGGGGAACTATGGCTACACCTTC
clone size: once; V gene: TRBV6-1; D gene: TRBD1; J gene: TRBJ2-2; CDR3 protein: CASAYRGGTGELFF; CDR3 DNA: TGTGCCAGCGCCTACAGGGGTGGCACCGGGGAGCTGTTTTTT
clone size: .; V gene: TRBV15; D gene: .; J gene: TRBJ2-1; CDR3 protein: CATSLPLRGEQFF; CDR3 DNA: TGTGCCACCAGCTTACCCTTACGGGGTGAGCAGTTCTTC
clone size: once; V gene: TRBV9; D gene: .; J gene: TRBJ2-1; CDR3 protein: CASSPQTYNEQFF; CDR3 DNA: TGTGCCAGCAGCCCACAAACCTACAATGAGCAGTTCTTC
clone size: .; V gene: TRBV4-3; D gene: TRBD2; J gene: TRBJ2-2; CDR3 protein: CASSQESGRAWGGELFF; CDR3 DNA: TGCGCCAGCAGCCAAGAAAGCGGGAGGGCCTGGGGCGGGGAGCTGTTTTTT
clone size: .; V gene: TRBV29-1; D gene: .; J gene: TRBJ2-1; CDR3 protein: CSAFGNEQFF; CDR3 DNA: TGCAGCGCCTTCGGGAATGAGCAGTTCTTC
clone size: .; V gene: TRBV11-2; D gene: TRBD2; J gene: TRBJ2-7; CDR3 protein: CASSLEGLAGESNEQYF; CDR3 DNA: TGTGCCAGCAGCTTAGAGGGACTAGCGGGAGAAAGCAACGAGCAGTACTTC
clone size: .; V gene: TRBV27; D gene: .; J gene: TRBJ2-2; CDR3 protein: CASSLGFSTGELFF; CDR3 DNA: TGTGCCAGCAGTTTAGGCTTCAGTACCGGGGAGCTGTTTTTT
clone size: .; V gene: TRBV25-1; D gene: TRBD1; J gene: TRBJ1-1; CDR3 protein: CASSGEDRGRRAFF; CDR3 DNA: TGTGCCAGCAGCGGGGAGGACAGGGGGCGCCGCGCTTTCTTT
clone size: .; V gene: TRBV7-9; D gene: TRBD1; J gene: TRBJ1-1; CDR3 protein: CSSSLRTGKYTEAFF; CDR3 DNA: TGTTCCAGCAGCTTACGGACAGGGAAGTACACTGAAGCTTTCTTT
clone size: .; V gene: TRBV6-5; D gene: .; J gene: TRBJ2-7; CDR3 protein: CASRGIATTYEQYF; CDR3 DNA: TGTGCCAGCCGTGGAATAGCGACGACCTACGAGCAGTACTTC
clone size: few; V gene: TRBV4-3; D gene: TRBD2; J gene: TRBJ2-1; CDR3 protein: CASSHVTSGSGYEQFF; CDR3 DNA: TGCGCCAGCAGCCATGTTACTAGCGGGAGTGGCTATGAGCAGTTCTTC